This T cell receptor (beta chain) was profiled in a study of tumor and adjacent non-tumor tissue in lung cancer. As for the study in general: Histology: under 15 adenocarcinoma, a couple of squamous cell carcinoma, 1 small cell lung cancer. Stage I to III disease affected approximately 11 men and 5 women aged roughly 30 to 80. Study-wide findings and caveats: Higher tumor TCR diversity was associated with shorter survival.

The template was RNA from unsorted bulk tissue. There are a few counts of this clonotype. As yet, its antigen is unknown. A modified ARM-PCR protocol with three rounds of nested PCR amplified TCRbeta. TCRdb re-called the multiplex PCR reads with MiXCR, one entry per CDR3 protein. The sample includes 200,000 or so distinct CDR3 sequences, about 71% of them seen just once. Germline V CDR1 and CDR2: DFQATT, SNEGSKA (reference sequence). Trimming took 0 bases from V and 4 from J; bases not matched to a gene: 7. CDR3 size: 15 residues. The chain couples TRBV20-1 to TRBJ2-5; 8 bases fit TRBD1. This TCR was sampled from a man in his 60s with non-small cell lung cancer. Sequences were obtained from lung tumor tissue. The CDR3 reads CSARDLTGVGETQYF. The CDR3 nucleotides are TGCAGTGCTAGAGACCTGACAGGGGTGGGAGAGACCCAGTACTTC.